The clone carrying this TCR beta chain showed up just a few times. Its antigen is currently unknown. Trimming cost V 4 bases and J 8 bases, with 20 bases left between them. CDR1 and CDR2 (germline): SGHAT, FQNNGV. This CDR3 has 16 amino acids. Profiling relied on immunoSEQ multiplex PCR, and the TCRdb table lists in-frame clones only, not all of them. This table holds approximately 4,300 clones, 80% to 90% found once. This sample was included in a study of immune evolution from preneoplasia to lung adenocarcinoma. The study, taken as a whole, reports: Normal lung had highest clonality; later lesions appeared denser, more diverse. Normal lung had the highest top T cell clone frequencies.

The specimen was FFPE minimally invasive lung adenocarcinoma tissue. This chain uses TRBV11-2 with TRBJ1-4, with D perhaps TRBD1 (6 bases). The TCR sequence derives from a donor of 70 years or more with lung adenocarcinoma. The CDR3: CASSSAGTGPGEKLFF. DNA of the CDR3: TGTGCCAGCAGCTCAGCCGGCACAGGGCCGGGAGAAAAACTGTTTTTT.